What follows are 10 T cell receptor beta chains derived from one specimen sequenced in a study of blood T cell repertoires in COVID-19. Profiling relied on immunoSEQ multiplex PCR, and the TCRdb table lists in-frame clones only, not all of them. The sample has about 160,000 clones, 90% to 95% seen once; the top ten hold around 2%. Sequenced input: peripheral blood. The source is a woman aged 55-75 years with COVID-19, enrolled during active disease.

J is TRBJ1-2 and V is TRBV3-1 (or the pseudogene TRBV3-2); D unclear. V was shortened by 1 base and J by 5 bases, with 14 bases between the two germline ends. Germline CDR1 and CDR2: LGHDT and YNNKEL (reference sequence). The CDR3 sequence is 15 residues long. The CDR3 sequence is CASSQAQAPLYGYTF. CDR3 DNA: TGTGCCAGCAGCCAAGCCCAGGCCCCACTTTATGGCTACACCTTC.

The CDR3 loop is CASSQGQGVFGQYF. In DNA form, the CDR3 reads TGTGCCAGCAGCCAGGGACAGGGTGTCTTTGGGCAGTACTTC. V gene TRBV6-5 combines with J gene TRBJ2-7; TRBD1 aligns across 9 bases. Germline loops: CDR1 MNHEY, CDR2 SVGAGI. CDR3 length equals 14 residues. Trimming removed 6 bases from V and 9 bases from J; junction bases left unmatched: 12.

The chain has TRBV4-1 and TRBJ2-3; 8 nucleotides line up with TRBD2. J lost 0 bases, V lost 1 base, and 6 bases had no gene match. CDR3 length equals 17 residues. Germline CDR1 reads MGHRA; CDR2 reads YSYEKL. The CDR3 region is CASSQAGAGASTDTQYF. CDR3 DNA: TGCGCCAGCAGCCAAGCAGGAGCGGGGGCGAGCACAGATACGCAGTATTTT.

The chain carries TRBV7-8 and TRBJ1-2; 8 bases align to TRBD1. CDR1 SGHVS and CDR2 FQNEAQ come from the germline V gene. The CDR3 runs to 15 residues. V shed 5 bases, J shed 7 bases, and the junction held 12 bases outside the gene matches. CDR3 coding DNA: TGTGCCAGCAGCCCCACAACCCGGACAGGGAGTGGCTACACCTTC. Its translation is CASSPTTRTGSGYTF.

About this clone itself: An end of the junction does not agree with germline; a read error may underlie this. This chain uses TRBV7-7 with TRBJ2-1, with D possibly matching TRBD2 (6 bases). CDR1 is SSHAT and CDR2 is FNYEAQ in the germline V gene (reference sequence). The CDR3 spans 14 residues. The CDR3 loop is CASSRSGPNNEQFF. For the CDR3, the DNA is TGTGCTAGCAGCAGAAGCGGGCCCAACAATGAGCAGTTCTTC.

This clone has just one count. The chain has TRBV19 and TRBJ1-1, with TRBD1 as a possible D gene (5 bases). This CDR3 comprises 15 residues. Germline loops: CDR1 LNHDA, CDR2 SQIVND (reference sequence). The V and J ends lost 3 bases and 2 bases respectively, with 13 bases between them. The CDR3: CASSIAAGANTEAFF. DNA for the CDR3: TGTGCCAGTAGTATCGCCGCTGGGGCCAACACTGAAGCTTTCTTT.

This chain uses TRBV30 with TRBJ1-1, with D hard to call. The V end lost 0 bases, the J end lost 2 bases, and 28 bases lay between the germline ends. The CDR3 is made up of 20 amino acids. CDR1 and CDR2 (germline): GTSNPN, SVGIG (reference sequence). CDR3 nucleotide sequence: TGTGCCTGGAGTGTAGGTGTCTTTCTCTGGGCGCGAGGGAAAAACACTGAAGCTTTCTTT. The encoded protein is CAWSVGVFLWARGKNTEAFF.

The V and J genes are TRBV11-3 and TRBJ2-7; perhaps TRBD2 as D (5 bases). The V gene lost 1 base and the J gene lost 6 bases, with 7 bases spanning the gap. Germline V gene lookup returns CDR1 SGHNT and CDR2 YENEEA. CDR3 length: 12 residues. The CDR3 here is CASSLGGFEQYF. In DNA, the CDR3 is TGTGCCAGCAGCTTAGGAGGGTTCGAGCAGTACTTC.

The chain uses TRBV7-2 and TRBJ1-4, with TRBD1 matching 8 bases. The CDR3 has 15 amino acids. Germline CDR1 is SGHTA and CDR2 is FQGNSA. Trimming cost V 4 bases and J 8 bases; bases outside gene matches: 9. The CDR3 DNA follows: TGTGCCAGCAGCTCCGCAGGGGGCGCGGGAGAAAAACTGTTTTTT. Amino acid sequence: CASSSAGGAGEKLFF.

This chain connects TRBV7-2 to TRBJ1-5; tentative D call: TRBD1 (5 bases). Trimming removed 4 bases at V and 6 bases at J, with 13 bases between. The CDR3 consists of 14 residues. CDR1 and CDR2 (germline): SGHTA, FQGNSA. The CDR3 DNA reads as TGTGCCAGCAGCTATGCAGGGTTAGGTCAGCCCCAGCATTTT. This translates into CASSYAGLGQPQHF.